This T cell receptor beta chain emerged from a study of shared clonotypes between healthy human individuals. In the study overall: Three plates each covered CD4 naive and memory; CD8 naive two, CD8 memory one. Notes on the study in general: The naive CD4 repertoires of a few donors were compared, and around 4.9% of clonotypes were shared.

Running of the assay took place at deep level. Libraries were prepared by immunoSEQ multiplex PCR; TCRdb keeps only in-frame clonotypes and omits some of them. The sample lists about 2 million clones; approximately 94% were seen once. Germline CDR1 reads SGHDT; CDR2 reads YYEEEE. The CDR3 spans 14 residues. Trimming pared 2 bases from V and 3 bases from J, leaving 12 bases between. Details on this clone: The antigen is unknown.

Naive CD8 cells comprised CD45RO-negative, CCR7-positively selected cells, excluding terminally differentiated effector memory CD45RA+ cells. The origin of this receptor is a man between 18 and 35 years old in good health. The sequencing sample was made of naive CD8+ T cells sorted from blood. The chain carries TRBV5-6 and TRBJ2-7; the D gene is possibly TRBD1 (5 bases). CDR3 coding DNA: TGTGCCAGCAGCTTATGGGGCCAACGCTACGAGCAGTACTTC. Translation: CASSLWGQRYEQYF.